A selection of T cell receptor beta chains follows, all from one sample in a study of T cells after yellow fever vaccination. TCRdb reprocessed the 5' RACE reads via MiXCR and lists one record per CDR3 protein. This sample carries about 630,000 distinct CDR3 sequences, about 12% of them seen once, and the ten largest clones take more than 12%. Here the sequenced sample was PBMCs, taken on the day of the yellow fever booster vaccination. The receptors were gathered from a man aged 25-45 years who received the YFV17D yellow fever vaccine. Both conserved end residues are part of each CDR3. D genes are given only for firm matches. The size field is filled for only some rows; it gives once, few, many or a size class.

abundance: NA
d_gene: TRBD1
j_gene: TRBJ2-7
v_gene: TRBV27
CDR3aa: CASSIGTGVYEQYF
CDR3nt: TGTGCCAGCAGTATCGGGACAGGGGTATACGAGCAGTACTTC

abundance: few
d_gene: TRBD2
j_gene: TRBJ2-3
v_gene: TRBV20-1
CDR3aa: CSASETSGRYTQYF
CDR3nt: TGCAGTGCTAGCGAGACTAGCGGGAGATATACGCAGTATTTT

abundance: NA
d_gene: TRBD2
j_gene: TRBJ2-1
v_gene: TRBV20-1
CDR3aa: CSASSELAGANEQFF
CDR3nt: TGCAGTGCTAGCTCCGAGTTAGCGGGAGCCAATGAGCAGTTCTTC

abundance: many
d_gene: NA
j_gene: TRBJ2-5
v_gene: TRBV28
CDR3aa: CASSSFQETQYF
CDR3nt: TGTGCCAGCAGTTCTTTCCAAGAGACCCAGTACTTC

abundance: NA
d_gene: TRBD2
j_gene: TRBJ2-1
v_gene: TRBV27
CDR3aa: CARECRTSSYNEQFF
CDR3nt: TGTGCCAGAGAGTGCCGGACTAGCTCCTACAATGAGCAGTTCTTC

abundance: few
d_gene: TRBD2
j_gene: TRBJ2-7
v_gene: TRBV29-1
CDR3aa: CSVKREAAYEQYF
CDR3nt: TGCAGCGTAAAGCGGGAGGCCGCTTACGAGCAGTACTTC

abundance: NA
d_gene: NA
j_gene: TRBJ1-1
v_gene: TRBV29-1
CDR3aa: CSVGSPSMVLGAFF
CDR3nt: TGCAGCGTTGGTTCTCCCAGCATGGTGCTGGGCGCTTTCTTT

abundance: few
d_gene: NA
j_gene: TRBJ2-7
v_gene: TRBV15
CDR3aa: CATSRRGGTYEQYF
CDR3nt: TGTGCCACCAGCAGGAGGGGGGGGACCTACGAGCAGTACTTC

abundance: many
d_gene: NA
j_gene: TRBJ2-7
v_gene: TRBV4-2
CDR3aa: CASRGNYEQYF
CDR3nt: TGTGCCAGCAGGGGGAACTACGAGCAGTACTTC

abundance: few
d_gene: NA
j_gene: TRBJ1-6
v_gene: TRBV7-2
CDR3aa: CASSFWRPAFNSPLHF
CDR3nt: TGTGCCAGCAGCTTCTGGCGTCCAGCCTTTAATTCACCCCTCCACTTT

abundance: NA
d_gene: NA
j_gene: TRBJ1-1
v_gene: TRBV15
CDR3aa: CATSREIYRNTEAFF
CDR3nt: TGTGCCACCAGCAGAGAAATATACAGGAACACTGAAGCTTTCTTT

abundance: few
d_gene: NA
j_gene: TRBJ2-5
v_gene: TRBV6-6
CDR3aa: CASSYRRTDLFQETQYF
CDR3nt: TGTGCCAGCAGTTACCGCCGGACTGACCTTTTCCAAGAGACCCAGTACTTC

abundance: NA
d_gene: TRBD1
j_gene: TRBJ2-3
v_gene: TRBV12-3/TRBV12-4
CDR3aa: CASSYGQGTQYF
CDR3nt: TGTGCCAGCAGTTATGGACAGGGTACGCAGTATTTT

abundance: few
d_gene: NA
j_gene: TRBJ2-3
v_gene: TRBV15
CDR3aa: CATSQQPDTQYF
CDR3nt: TGTGCCACCAGCCAGCAACCAGATACGCAGTATTTT

abundance: many
d_gene: NA
j_gene: TRBJ2-5
v_gene: TRBV5-1
CDR3aa: CASSSGAGQETQYF
CDR3nt: TGCGCCAGCAGCTCTGGGGCAGGACAAGAGACCCAGTACTTC

abundance: few
d_gene: NA
j_gene: TRBJ2-1
v_gene: TRBV11-2
CDR3aa: CASSFLGAEFF
CDR3nt: TGTGCCAGCAGCTTTCTAGGGGCGGAATTCTTC

abundance: few
d_gene: TRBD2
j_gene: TRBJ2-2
v_gene: TRBV9
CDR3aa: CASSLWTSGVTGELFF
CDR3nt: TGTGCCAGCAGCCTCTGGACTAGCGGGGTAACCGGGGAGCTGTTTTTT

abundance: NA
d_gene: NA
j_gene: TRBJ1-1
v_gene: TRBV5-1
CDR3aa: CASSLGGVLGTEAFF
CDR3nt: TGCGCCAGCAGCTTGGGGGGTGTCTTGGGAACTGAAGCTTTCTTT

abundance: NA
d_gene: TRBD2
j_gene: TRBJ2-5
v_gene: TRBV20-1
CDR3aa: CSARGPAGNQETQYF
CDR3nt: TGCAGTGCTAGAGGTCCAGCGGGAAACCAAGAGACCCAGTACTTC

abundance: few
d_gene: NA
j_gene: TRBJ2-1
v_gene: TRBV12-3/TRBV12-4
CDR3aa: CASSPTSGPGFF
CDR3nt: TGTGCCAGCAGTCCCACGAGCGGACCCGGGTTCTTC

abundance: NA
d_gene: NA
j_gene: TRBJ2-1
v_gene: TRBV6-2/TRBV6-3
CDR3aa: CASSWNPRGALGDEQFF
CDR3nt: TGTGCCAGCAGTTGGAACCCGAGGGGGGCCCTAGGAGATGAGCAGTTCTTC

abundance: NA
d_gene: NA
j_gene: TRBJ2-5
v_gene: TRBV3-1
CDR3aa: CASSQGIETQYF
CDR3nt: TGTGCCAGCAGCCAAGGGATAGAGACCCAGTACTTC